This T cell receptor beta chain was recovered during a study of blood T cell repertoires in COVID-19. The wider study: Material from acute and convalescent COVID-19 was sourced from the United States, Italy and Spain. Sample material is recorded as cDNA or gDNA derived from T cells, B-cell-depleted T cells, or PBMCs.

The CDR3 runs 13 residues. Trimming at V came to 6 bases and at J to 4 bases, leaving 2 bases not matched to a gene. Germline V gene sequence: CDR1 MNHEY, CDR2 SVGAGI. The assay was immunoSEQ multiplex PCR, and TCRdb's table has in-frame clones only and misses some. The sample carries over 120,000 clones, around 87% recorded once. Sequences were obtained from PBMCs or T cells enriched from blood (not recorded which). The chain joins TRBV6-5 to TRBJ2-3; TRBD2 matches at 9 bases. The receptor comes from a man in his sixties who had recovered from COVID-19. CDR3 residues: CASRREGSDTQYF. CDR3 in DNA: TGTGCCAGCAGGCGGGAGGGGTCAGATACGCAGTATTTT.